One and the same sample provided the 19 T cell receptor beta chains below, sequenced in a study of T cells after yellow fever vaccination. TCRdb called the 5' RACE reads again in MiXCR, with one record for every CDR3 protein. The table lists about 360,000 distinct CDR3 sequences, 6.2% of them singletons. This specimen was PBMCs, taken 5 days after the yellow fever booster vaccination. All receptors derive from a man aged 30 to 45 who received the YFV17D yellow fever vaccine.

This clonotype showed up many times. V gene TRBV4-3 combines with J gene TRBJ2-1; 8 bases are a match to TRBD2. The V and J ends lost 0 bases and 1 base, in that order; junction bases with no gene match: 2. The germline V gene encodes CDR1 LGHNA and CDR2 YSLEER. The CDR3 totals 16 residues. CDR3 region: CASSQELAVSYNEQFF. DNA for the CDR3: TGCGCCAGCAGCCAAGAACTAGCGGTATCCTACAATGAGCAGTTCTTC.

The chain is built from TRBV4-3 and TRBJ2-7, with D hard to call. The V end was cut by 0 bases, the J end by 3 bases, with 12 bases between. Germline V gene lookup returns CDR1 LGHNA and CDR2 YSLEER. The CDR3 is 15 residues long. The DNA for the CDR3 is TGCGCCAGCAGCCAAGAAAAGGGCCGAAGCTACGAGCAGTACTTC. Translating gives CASSQEKGRSYEQYF.

This clonotype turned up a few times. The rearrangement links TRBV3-1 to TRBJ1-1; tentatively, D is TRBD1 (6 bases). V lost 1 base, J lost 2 bases, and 8 bases lay in between. The CDR3 sequence is 14 residues long. The germline gives CDR1 LGHDT, CDR2 YNNKEL (reference sequence). This CDR3 is CASSQGGHNTEAFF. The CDR3 DNA is TGTGCCAGCAGCCAAGGGGGACATAACACTGAAGCTTTCTTT.

This clonotype was seen many times. V and J are TRBV20-1 and TRBJ2-5; 9 nucleotides agree with TRBD2. Trimming cost V 3 bases and J 2 bases; bases outside gene matches: 7. The germline V gene encodes CDR1 DFQATT and CDR2 SNEGSKA (reference sequence). This CDR3 is built from 15 residues. CDR3 DNA sequence: TGCAGTGCTAGCTTGGCTAGCGGGACACAAGAGACCCAGTACTTC. It encodes CSASLASGTQETQYF.

This clonotype was found a few times. The chain links TRBV30 to TRBJ1-3; a possible D gene is TRBD1 (5 bases). CDR1 is GTSNPN, CDR2 SVGIG, per germline (reference sequence). V dropped 3 bases and J dropped 0 bases, with 12 bases sitting between them. The CDR3 totals 15 residues. The CDR3 is CAWSKQVPSGNTIYF. DNA for the CDR3: TGTGCCTGGAGCAAACAGGTCCCCTCTGGAAACACCATATATTTT. The variable domain in full, completed from reference TRBV30 and TRBJ1-3, reads SQTIHQWPATLVQPVGSPLSLECTVEGTSNPNLYWYRQAAGRGLQLLFYSVGIGQISSEVPQNLSASRPQDRQFILSSKKLLLSDSGFYLCAWSKQVPSGNTIYFGEGSWLTVV.

This chain joins TRBV20-1 and TRBJ2-7; no clear D gene. There are 15 residues in the CDR3. The germline CDR1 and CDR2 sequences are DFQATT and SNEGSKA (reference sequence). V lost 0 bases and J 0 bases, leaving 12 bases between the germline ends. The CDR3: CSARDRVRSSYEQYF. The CDR3 nucleotides are TGCAGTGCTAGAGATAGAGTAAGGAGCTCCTACGAGCAGTACTTC.

CDR3 loop: CSASDLAGEEYNEQFF. CDR3 nucleotide sequence: TGCAGTGCTAGCGATTTAGCGGGAGAAGAATACAATGAGCAGTTCTTC. The V gene is TRBV20-1, the J gene TRBJ2-1; 9 bases map to TRBD2. Looked up from germline, CDR1 is DFQATT and CDR2 is SNEGSKA (reference sequence). The CDR3 is 16 residues long. The V segment lost 3 bases and the J segment 4 bases; nucleotides outside the gene matches: 10.

This clonotype was counted at least ten times. V is TRBV5-1 and J is TRBJ2-3; 13 bases agree with TRBD2. CDR3 length equals 16 residues. V was clipped by 2 bases and J by 4 bases; unmatched bases: 4. Germline CDR1 is SGHRS and CDR2 is YFSETQ. Here the CDR3 DNA reads TGCGCCAGCAGCTTCACACTAGCGGGAGGGGCAGATACGCAGTATTTT. Translating gives CASSFTLAGGADTQYF.

This rearrangement joins TRBV18 to TRBJ2-3; 10 bases align to TRBD2. Trimming cost V 3 bases and J 2 bases; bases outside gene matches: 8. The CDR3 is 17 amino acids. CDR1 is KGHSH, CDR2 LQKENI, per germline. The CDR3 spells CASSPIPLAGATDTQYF. The DNA for the CDR3 is TGTGCCAGCTCACCGATCCCCCTAGCGGGAGCCACAGATACGCAGTATTTT.

This clonotype was observed a handful of times. The chain links TRBV25-1 to TRBJ1-1; TRBD1 aligns across 7 bases. The CDR3 covers 15 residues. Germline assignment: CDR1 MGHDK and CDR2 SYGVNS. V was clipped by 5 bases and J by 0 bases; unmatched bases: 6. The CDR3 nucleotides are TGTGCCAGCAGTAAGACAGGGACGGTGAACACTGAAGCTTTCTTT. Translating it yields CASSKTGTVNTEAFF.

This clonotype was observed once. The CDR3 carries no conserved terminal phenylalanine or tryptophan, so it likely arises from a read error. The chain couples TRBV2 to TRBJ2-3; D not certain. Trimming stripped 5 bases from V and 5 bases from J, with 5 bases between. Germline V gene lookup returns CDR1 SNHLY and CDR2 FYNNEI. This CDR3 comprises 11 residues. CDR3 coding DNA: TGTGCCAGCAGTATCGAAGATACGCAGTATATT. Translated: CASSIEDTQYI.

The chain combines TRBV12-3 or TRBV12-4 with TRBJ2-1; TRBD2 agrees at 8 bases. The J segment lost 6 bases and the V segment lost 4 bases, leaving 8 bases of the junction unmatched. The CDR3 consists of 15 residues. CDR3 in DNA: TGTGCCAGCAGTTCCCGAGGAGCGGGAGTCAATGAGCAGTTCTTC. Translation gives CASSSRGAGVNEQFF.

The chain is built from TRBV23-1 and TRBJ2-1; TRBD1 agrees at 7 bases. TRBV23-1 is designated an ORF whose function remains uncertain. This CDR3 comprises 14 residues. The V gene end was trimmed by 7 bases and the J gene end by 2 bases; junction bases not matched to a gene: 5. The CDR3 coding sequence is TGCGCCAGCAAGGACAGGTTCCCCTACAATGAGCAGTTCTTC. It specifies CASKDRFPYNEQFF.

This clonotype was detected many times. This chain connects TRBV4-3 to TRBJ2-5; 10 nucleotides line up with TRBD2. CDR3 length equals 15 residues. Germline V CDR1 and CDR2: LGHNA, YSLEER. J lost 4 bases, V lost 2 bases, and 4 bases had no gene match. DNA for the CDR3: TGCGCCAGCAGCCAACTAGCGGGGGCGAGAGAGACCCAGTACTTC. Translating gives CASSQLAGARETQYF.

The chain carries TRBV9 and TRBJ2-1; 7 nucleotides line up with TRBD1. This CDR3 region has 15 residues. The V gene end was trimmed by 1 base and the J gene end by 6 bases; junction bases not matched to a gene: 7. Germline assignment: CDR1 SGDLS and CDR2 YYNGEE. CDR3 DNA sequence: TGTGCCAGCAGCGTAAGTCAGGGGGTAGGCAATGAGCAGTTCTTC. This translates into CASSVSQGVGNEQFF.

Ten or more counts support this clonotype. The gene calls are TRBV5-1 and TRBJ2-7, with 13 nucleotides matching TRBD2. After removal of 4 bases from V and 2 bases from J, the junction contained 6 bases not matched to a gene. Germline V gene sequence: CDR1 SGHRS, CDR2 YFSETQ. The CDR3 is made up of 16 amino acids. The CDR3 is CASSGLGLAGAYEQYF. Here the CDR3 DNA reads TGCGCCAGCAGCGGACTTGGACTAGCGGGAGCCTACGAGCAGTACTTC. Combining the CDR3 with reference TRBV5-1 and TRBJ2-7 gives the whole variable domain KAGVTQTPRYLIKTRGQQVTLSCSPISGHRSVSWYQQTPGQGLQFLFEYFSETQRNKGNFPGRFSGRQFSNSRSEMNVSTLELGDSALYLCASSGLGLAGAYEQYFGPGTRLTVT.

The table lists this clonotype with many counts. V usage is TRBV29-1 and J usage is TRBJ2-3, with D unresolved. There are 15 residues in the CDR3. Trimming pared 2 bases from V and 4 bases from J, leaving 16 bases between. Germline V gene sequence: CDR1 SQVTM, CDR2 ANQGSEA. The CDR3 is CSVERSTQAADTQYF. Written as DNA, the CDR3 is TGCAGCGTTGAAAGGTCCACCCAGGCCGCAGATACGCAGTATTTT.

The chain joins TRBV9 to TRBJ2-7; 7 positions agree with TRBD1. The CDR3 has 15 amino acids. The germline CDR1 and CDR2 sequences are SGDLS and YYNGEE. The junction had 7 bases not matched to a gene; V was cut back by 0 bases and J by 4 bases. CDR3 coding DNA: TGTGCCAGCAGCGTAGACAGGGGTCATACGTACGAGCAGTACTTC. Encoded protein: CASSVDRGHTYEQYF.

The V call is TRBV2, the J call TRBJ2-7, with 11 bases that match TRBD2. With 8 bases clipped from V and 0 bases from J, the junction kept 6 bases outside the gene matches. This CDR3 has 15 residues. Per the germline V gene, CDR1 is SNHLY and CDR2 is FYNNEI. As DNA, the CDR3 is TGTGCCAGCCGACTAGCGGGACAACTCTCCTACGAGCAGTACTTC. Its protein product is CASRLAGQLSYEQYF.